The 31 T cell receptor beta chains presented below share a single source sample, sequenced in a study of shared clonotypes between healthy human individuals. TCRdb's table, derived via immunoSEQ multiplex PCR, lists solely in-frame clones and lacks some. The data contain fewer than 130,000 clones, 65% to 75% of them singletons. Material for sequencing was memory CD8+ T cells sorted from blood. Subset: CD45RO+ cells pooled with CCR7-negative TemRA cells. The receptors shown here come from a woman younger than 45 in good health.

This chain links TRBV9 with TRBJ2-1, with 8 nucleotides matching TRBD2. The CDR3 loop spans 14 amino acids. Germline lookup yields CDR1 SGDLS and CDR2 YYNGEE. The V gene end was trimmed by 0 bases and the J gene end by 8 bases; junction bases not matched to a gene: 4. CDR3 region: CASSVAAGDHEQFF. The DNA for the CDR3 is TGTGCCAGCAGCGTAGCAGCGGGAGACCATGAGCAGTTCTTC. Combining the CDR3 with reference TRBV9 and TRBJ2-1 gives the whole variable domain DSGVTQTPKHLITATGQRVTLRCSPRSGDLSVYWYQQSLDQGLQFLIQYYNGEERAKGNILERFSAQQFPDLHSELNLSSLELGDSALYFCASSVAAGDHEQFFGPGTRLTVL.

The chain is built from TRBV7-6 and TRBJ2-7; the match to TRBD2 covers 8 bases. Germline lookup yields CDR1 SGHVS and CDR2 FNYEAQ. This CDR3 has 19 residues. The V segment lost 1 base and the J segment 2 bases; nucleotides outside the gene matches: 16. CDR3 sequence (DNA): TGTGCCAGCAGCTTAGAAGTGGTGCCAGCGGGAGAATTAACCTACGAGCAGTACTTC. Its protein is CASSLEVVPAGELTYEQYF.

The gene calls are TRBV6-4 and TRBJ2-1, with 9 bases identical to TRBD2. With 3 bases clipped from V and 8 bases from J, the junction kept 5 bases outside the gene matches. The CDR3 totals 14 residues. The germline CDR1 and CDR2 sequences are MRHNA and SNTAGT. CDR3 nucleotide sequence: TGTGCCAGCAGTGAAGCGCGGGAGGGTCATGAGCAGTTCTTC. Its translation: CASSEAREGHEQFF.

This rearrangement joins TRBV7-9 to TRBJ1-4; 9 bases are shared with TRBD1. CDR1 SEHNR and CDR2 FQNEAQ come from the germline V gene (reference sequence). This CDR3 is built from 14 residues. Germline trimming cut 5 bases from V and 7 bases from J; bases unmatched to any gene: 5. CDR3: CASSATGGGEKLFF. The DNA of the CDR3 is TGTGCCAGCAGCGCGACAGGGGGTGGTGAAAAACTGTTTTTT. The complete variable domain, with remaining parts taken from reference TRBV7-9 and TRBJ1-4, reads DTGVSQNPRHKITKRGQNVTFRCDPISEHNRLYWYRQTLGQGPEFLTYFQNEAQLEKSRLLSDRFSAERPKGSFSTLEIQRTEQGDSAMYLCASSATGGGEKLFFGSGTQLSVL.

The gene calls are TRBV7-9 and TRBJ2-3, with TRBD2 identical over 14 bases. The CDR3 spans 19 residues. The V gene's germline CDR1 is SEHNR and CDR2 FQNEAQ (reference sequence). Losses at the gene ends were 1 base for V and 0 bases for J; bases not matched to a gene: 6. The DNA of the CDR3 is TGTGCCAGCAGCTTAGGGTCAAGACTAGCGGGAGGGAGCACAGATACGCAGTATTTT. It specifies CASSLGSRLAGGSTDTQYF.

This chain uses TRBV7-9 with TRBJ2-1, with 11 bases that match TRBD2. Trimming at V came to 5 bases and at J to 4 bases, leaving 4 bases not matched to a gene. Germline V gives CDR1 SEHNR, CDR2 FQNEAQ (reference sequence). CDR3 length equals 15 residues. The CDR3 nucleotides are TGTGCCAGCAGCCCTACTAGCGGGAGTTACAATGAGCAGTTCTTC. It specifies CASSPTSGSYNEQFF. Filled out from reference TRBV7-9 and TRBJ2-1, the complete variable domain reads DTGVSQNPRHKITKRGQNVTFRCDPISEHNRLYWYRQTLGQGPEFLTYFQNEAQLEKSRLLSDRFSAERPKGSFSTLEIQRTEQGDSAMYLCASSPTSGSYNEQFFGPGTRLTVL.

This chain connects TRBV9 to TRBJ1-4, with 9 bases identical to TRBD1. J was trimmed by 6 bases and V by 4 bases; bases with no gene match: 7. The CDR3 spans 15 residues. Germline V gene lookup returns CDR1 SGDLS and CDR2 YYNGEE. CDR3 in amino acids: CASSLSGTGHEKLFF. The CDR3, as DNA: TGTGCCAGCAGCCTTTCCGGGACAGGGCATGAAAAACTGTTTTTT.

V gene TRBV25-1 combines with J gene TRBJ2-1, with no clear D. The CDR3 runs to 15 residues. The germline V gene has CDR1 MGHDK and CDR2 SYGVNS. V was clipped by 4 bases and J by 2 bases, with 12 bases between them. CDR3 amino acids: CASSAQTEAYNEQFF. CDR3 DNA: TGTGCCAGCAGTGCGCAAACGGAAGCCTACAATGAGCAGTTCTTC.

J is TRBJ1-3 and V is TRBV6-5; D gene uncertain. Germline CDR1 reads MNHEY; CDR2 reads SVGAGI. CDR3 length: 16 amino acids. Deletions cut 4 bases from V and 0 bases from J, with 13 bases between. CDR3 sequence: CASSSKNRLSGNTIYF. The CDR3 nucleotides read TGTGCCAGCAGTTCCAAAAACCGGCTCTCTGGAAACACCATATATTTT.

This clone was seen repeatedly, ten times or more. V gene TRBV29-1 combines with J gene TRBJ2-5; either TRBD1 or TRBD2 may supply D (7 bases each). Trimming stripped 3 bases from V and 4 bases from J, with 12 bases between. The CDR3 length is 13 residues. Germline assignment: CDR1 SQVTM and CDR2 ANQGSEA. DNA of the CDR3: TGCAGCGTTGATACAGGGGAGGGAGAGACCCAGTACTTC. It translates to CSVDTGEGETQYF.

Only a few counts were recorded for this clone. The chain is built from TRBV7-2 and TRBJ1-2; D unclear. The CDR3 is 15 residues long. Trimming shortened V by 4 bases and J by 7 bases, and 19 bases separated the two germline ends. CDR1 and CDR2 (germline): SGHTA, FQGNSA. The CDR3 region has the DNA TGTGCCAGCAGCTCCCTCCCCCCCAGGTTGGGTGGCTACACCTTC. Its protein product is CASSSLPPRLGGYTF.

This clone was counted only a few times. J is TRBJ2-7 and V is TRBV28; D possibly corresponds to TRBD2 (6 bases). The germline V gene has CDR1 MDHEN and CDR2 SYDVKM. Trimming stripped 3 bases from V and 1 base from J, with 19 bases between. The CDR3 is 17 residues long. The CDR3 spells CASSFSTSGQASYEQYF. The CDR3, as DNA: TGTGCCAGCAGTTTTTCCACGAGCGGGCAGGCTTCCTACGAGCAGTACTTC. Full variable domain (remainder filled in from reference TRBV28 and TRBJ2-7): DVKVTQSSRYLVKRTGEKVFLECVQDMDHENMFWYRQDPGLGLRLIYFSYDVKMKEKGDIPEGYSVSREKKERFSLILESASTNQTSMYLCASSFSTSGQASYEQYFGPGTRLTVT.

This chain connects TRBV5-6 to TRBJ2-7; 10 nucleotides match TRBD2. V lost 3 bases and J lost 1; bases outside the gene matches: 16. The CDR3 totals 19 residues. The germline V gene has CDR1 SGHDT and CDR2 YYEEEE. The CDR3, as DNA: TGTGCCAGCAGCTGGGGTGCTAGCGGGAGTTTATTTGGTTCCTACGAGCAGTACTTC. Translating gives CASSWGASGSLFGSYEQYF.

This clone was detected many times. This chain joins TRBV7-9 and TRBJ2-2; 10 bases are a match to TRBD2. Germline-derived CDR1 and CDR2 are SEHNR and FQNEAQ (reference sequence). This CDR3 has 17 residues. The ends lost 5 bases at V and 6 bases at J; junction bases unmatched: 12. As DNA, the CDR3 is TGTGCCAGCAGCCCTGGCCGCCTAGCGGGAGAGCCCGGGGAGCTGTTTTTT. Translation: CASSPGRLAGEPGELFF. Based on the CDR3 plus reference TRBV7-9 and TRBJ2-2, the full variable domain is DTGVSQNPRHKITKRGQNVTFRCDPISEHNRLYWYRQTLGQGPEFLTYFQNEAQLEKSRLLSDRFSAERPKGSFSTLEIQRTEQGDSAMYLCASSPGRLAGEPGELFFGEGSRLTVL.

This clone was counted a few times. The V and J genes are TRBV15 and TRBJ2-5, with TRBD2 matching 8 bases. The CDR3 runs 15 residues. With 0 bases clipped from V and 0 bases from J, the junction kept 0 bases outside the gene matches. CDR1 is LNHNV and CDR2 is YYDKDF in the germline V gene (reference sequence). CDR3 residues: CATSRELADQETQYF. CDR3 bases: TGTGCCACCAGCAGAGAACTAGCGGACCAAGAGACCCAGTACTTC.

J is TRBJ2-7 and V is TRBV19; weak D call: TRBD2 (6 bases). CDR1 is LNHDA and CDR2 is SQIVND in the germline V gene (reference sequence). The CDR3 runs to 15 residues. V was shortened by 4 bases and J by 3 bases, with 16 bases between the two germline ends. The CDR3 spells CASSRVGGKGYEQYF. The CDR3 DNA reads TGTGCCAGTAGTAGGGTAGGAGGGAAAGGCTACGAGCAGTACTTC.

V gene TRBV10-3 combines with J gene TRBJ1-2; D gene unclear. The CDR3 is made up of 15 amino acids. Germline V CDR1 and CDR2: ENHRY, SYGVKD. Trimming took 2 bases from V and 3 from J, leaving 13 bases between them. This chain's CDR3 is CAISEHPREHYGYTF. CDR3 DNA: TGTGCCATCAGTGAGCACCCACGGGAACACTATGGCTACACCTTC.

The chain joins TRBV6-1 to TRBJ2-7; 8 bases map to TRBD1. V lost 4 bases and J lost 3; bases outside the gene matches: 5. The CDR3 contains 14 residues. Germline V gene data show CDR1 as MNHNS and CDR2 as SASEGT. The CDR3 region is CASSVGTGRYEQYF. The DNA for the CDR3 is TGTGCCAGCAGTGTCGGGACAGGCCGCTACGAGCAGTACTTC.

This clone was seen repeatedly, ten times or more. The genes are TRBV19 and TRBJ1-2; D uncertain. V was trimmed by 1 base and J by 9 bases, leaving 12 bases between them. This CDR3 is built from 13 residues. Looked up from germline, CDR1 is LNHDA and CDR2 is SQIVND (reference sequence). In DNA, the CDR3 is TGTGCCAGTAGTATAGGATCTGGGATAAGCTACACCTTC. This sequence encodes CASSIGSGISYTF.

The chain carries TRBV28 and TRBJ2-2; possibly TRBD1 for D (7 bases). Germline CDR1 and CDR2: MDHEN and SYDVKM. The CDR3 length is 15 residues. Trimming removed 6 bases at V and 5 bases at J, with 16 bases between. CDR3 nucleotide sequence: TGTGCCAGCAGAGGAGGGGGCCCCGTTACCGGGGAGCTGTTTTTT. Its translation: CASRGGGPVTGELFF.

This chain connects TRBV19 to TRBJ1-3; no clear D gene. Germline V gene sequence: CDR1 LNHDA, CDR2 SQIVND (reference sequence). Trimming shortened V by 3 bases and J by 0 bases, and 9 bases separated the two germline ends. The CDR3 extends over 15 amino acids. The CDR3 nucleotides are TGTGCCAGTAGTATTCAGATCAGCTCTGGAAACACCATATATTTT. Protein: CASSIQISSGNTIYF.

This clone was seen a handful of times. The CDR3 nucleotides read TGTGCCAGCAGCAGTCTGCGGGACACCTACGAGCAGTACTTC. Amino acids: CASSSLRDTYEQYF. The rearrangement links TRBV7-9 to TRBJ2-7, with D perhaps matching TRBD1 or TRBD2 (6 bases each). V shed 5 bases and J shed 2 bases, with 13 bases lying between them. The germline V gene encodes CDR1 SEHNR and CDR2 FQNEAQ (reference sequence). The CDR3 is 14 amino acids.

This chain uses TRBV6-6 with TRBJ1-5; 9 nucleotides line up with TRBD1. J lost 5 bases, V lost 9 bases, and 5 bases had no gene match. CDR1 and CDR2 from the germline V gene are MNHNY and SVGAGI (reference sequence). The CDR3 totals 13 residues. The CDR3 DNA reads TGTGCCAGTGGGGGGACAGGGTATCAGCCCCAGCATTTT. Protein sequence: CASGGTGYQPQHF.

The V call is TRBV7-9, the J call TRBJ2-2; D is ambiguous. V was trimmed by 8 bases and J by 7 bases, leaving 5 bases between them. The germline V gene encodes CDR1 SEHNR and CDR2 FQNEAQ (reference sequence). The CDR3 has 10 amino acids. The CDR3 reads CASGFGELFF. The DNA of the CDR3 is TGTGCCAGCGGGTTCGGGGAGCTGTTTTTT.

The V gene is TRBV4-2, the J gene TRBJ2-4; 8 bases map to TRBD2. Per the germline V gene, CDR1 is LGHNA and CDR2 is YNFKEQ. The length of the CDR3 is 14 residues. Trimming removed 2 bases from V and 8 bases from J; junction bases left unmatched: 5. The CDR3 DNA reads TGTGCCAGCAGCCAAAGGACTAGCAGGGACATTCAGTACTTC. It specifies CASSQRTSRDIQYF.

The V call is TRBV30, the J call TRBJ1-5; D remains unclear. V was shortened by 2 bases and J by 1 base, with 6 bases between the two germline ends. CDR3 length: 13 residues. Germline CDR1 and CDR2: GTSNPN and SVGIG (reference sequence). The CDR3 coding sequence is TGTGCCTGGAGTCGGTCGAGCAATCAGCCCCAGCATTTT. Amino acids: CAWSRSSNQPQHF.

The chain carries TRBV4-1 and TRBJ2-1; TRBD2 matches 7 bases. This CDR3 is built from 19 residues. V dropped 0 bases and J dropped 4; count of bases not matched to a gene: 15. Germline V gene data show CDR1 as MGHRA and CDR2 as YSYEKL. This CDR3 is CASSQEPPTSASTYNEQFF. CDR3 nucleotides: TGCGCCAGCAGCCAAGAGCCACCCACTAGCGCCAGTACTTACAATGAGCAGTTCTTC.

The gene calls are TRBV5-1 and TRBJ1-1; TRBD1 matches 7 bases. The CDR3 contains 12 residues. Germline assignment: CDR1 SGHRS and CDR2 YFSETQ. With V trimmed by 2 bases and J by 6 bases, 1 base remained unmatched. The CDR3 sequence: CASSFQGAEAFF. CDR3 sequence (DNA): TGCGCCAGCAGCTTTCAGGGGGCTGAAGCTTTCTTT.

The rearrangement links TRBV19 to TRBJ2-1; no firm D call. This CDR3 has 16 amino acids. V lost 7 bases to trimming and J lost 2 bases, with 18 bases between them. Germline-derived CDR1 and CDR2 are LNHDA and SQIVND (reference sequence). CDR3 sequence reads: CASTLSGPPAYNEQFF. In DNA, the CDR3 is TGTGCCAGTACTCTTTCGGGTCCACCCGCCTACAATGAGCAGTTCTTC.

The chain recombines TRBV6-5 with TRBJ1-4, with D possibly being TRBD1 (6 bases). This CDR3 spans 15 amino acids. Germline loops: CDR1 MNHEY, CDR2 SVGAGI. Trimming removed 1 base at V and 7 bases at J, with 13 bases between. The CDR3 sequence: CASSYYWTDREKLFF. DNA for the CDR3: TGTGCCAGCAGTTACTACTGGACAGATCGTGAAAAACTGTTTTTT.

A remark on this clone: At one end, the junction sequence differs from germline, possibly due to a read error. This chain connects TRBV11-2 to TRBJ2-1; TRBD2 aligns across 11 bases. The CDR3 is 14 residues long. CDR1 and CDR2 (germline): SGHAT, FQNNGV. CDR3 region: CASTLLAGDNEQFF. In nucleotides, the CDR3 is TGTGCCAGCACCTTACTAGCGGGAGACAATGAGCAGTTCTTC.